This T cell receptor beta chain emerged from a study of blood T cell repertoires in COVID-19. The table came from immunoSEQ multiplex PCR; TCRdb's copy has only in-frame clones and leaves some out. The sample comprises 170,000 or so clones, roughly 88% of which are singletons, and roughly 7.2% rests with the top ten. Germline values: CDR1 MNHEY, CDR2 SVGAGI. V dropped 6 bases and J dropped 0 bases, with 9 bases sitting between them. CDR3 length: 14 amino acids. The rearrangement links TRBV6-5 to TRBJ1-5; maybe TRBD1 (5 bases). Sequencing input: peripheral blood. This receptor was obtained from a woman aged 40 to 49 with COVID-19, enrolled during active disease. CDR3 residues: CASREGYSNQPQHF. In DNA, the CDR3 is TGTGCCAGCAGGGAGGGGTATAGCAATCAGCCCCAGCATTTT.